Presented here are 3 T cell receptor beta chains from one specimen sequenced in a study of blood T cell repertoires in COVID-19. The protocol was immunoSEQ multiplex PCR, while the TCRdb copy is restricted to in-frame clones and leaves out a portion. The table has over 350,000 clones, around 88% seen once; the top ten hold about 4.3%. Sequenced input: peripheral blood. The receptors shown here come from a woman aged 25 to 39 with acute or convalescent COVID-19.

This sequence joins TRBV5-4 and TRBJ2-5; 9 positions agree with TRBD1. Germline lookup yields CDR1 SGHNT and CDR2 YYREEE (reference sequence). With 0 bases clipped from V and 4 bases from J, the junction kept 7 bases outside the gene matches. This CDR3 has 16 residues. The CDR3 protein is CASSLGTGTGRETQYF. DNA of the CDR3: TGTGCCAGCAGCTTGGGAACCGGGACAGGGAGAGAGACCCAGTACTTC.

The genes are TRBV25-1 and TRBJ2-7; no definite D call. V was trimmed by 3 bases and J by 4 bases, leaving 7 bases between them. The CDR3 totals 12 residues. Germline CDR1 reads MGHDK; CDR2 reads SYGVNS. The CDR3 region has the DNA TGTGCCAGCAGTGATCGAGGTTACGAGCAGTACTTC. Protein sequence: CASSDRGYEQYF.

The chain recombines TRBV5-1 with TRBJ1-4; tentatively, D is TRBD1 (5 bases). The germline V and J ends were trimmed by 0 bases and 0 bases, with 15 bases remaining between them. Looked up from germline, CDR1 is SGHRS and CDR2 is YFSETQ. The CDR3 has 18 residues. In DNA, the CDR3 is TGCGCCAGCAGCTTGGTTCCAGGGCGAGTTGCAACTAATGAAAAACTGTTTTTT. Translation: CASSLVPGRVATNEKLFF.